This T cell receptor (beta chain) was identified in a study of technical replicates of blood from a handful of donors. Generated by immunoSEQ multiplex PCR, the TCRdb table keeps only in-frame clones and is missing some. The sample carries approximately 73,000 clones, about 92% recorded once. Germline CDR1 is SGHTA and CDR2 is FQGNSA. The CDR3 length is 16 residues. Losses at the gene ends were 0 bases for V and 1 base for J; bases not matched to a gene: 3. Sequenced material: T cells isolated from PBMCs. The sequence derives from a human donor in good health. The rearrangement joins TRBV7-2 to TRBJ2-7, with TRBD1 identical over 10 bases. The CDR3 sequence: CASSLAGQGISYEQYF. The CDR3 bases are TGTGCCAGCAGCTTAGCGGGACAGGGGATATCCTACGAGCAGTACTTC.